The 4 T cell receptor beta chains below come from one sample, sequenced in a study of blood T cell repertoires in COVID-19. Here immunoSEQ multiplex PCR was the method, and the copy in TCRdb shows in-frame clones only, minus some. This sample yields some 270,000 clones, of which 86% are seen a single time; about 8.7% belongs to the top ten. Sequenced sample: peripheral blood. The receptors derive from a man aged 35-49 years with active or convalescent COVID-19.

The V and J genes are TRBV30 and TRBJ1-5; no clear D gene. Germline-derived CDR1 and CDR2 are GTSNPN and SVGIG (reference sequence). V lost 5 bases, J lost 2 bases, and 10 bases lay in between. This CDR3 comprises 13 residues. The CDR3, as DNA: TGTGCCTGGGGCCTACGAGGCAATCAGCCCCAGCATTTT. This gives the protein CAWGLRGNQPQHF.

The chain links TRBV6-5 to TRBJ2-3; 9 nucleotides agree with TRBD1. Per the germline V gene, CDR1 is MNHEY and CDR2 is SVGAGI. The CDR3 is made up of 14 amino acids. J lost 3 bases, V lost 6 bases, and 4 bases had no gene match. The CDR3 sequence: CASSPDRGTDTQYF. CDR3 DNA: TGTGCCAGCAGCCCGGACAGGGGAACAGATACGCAGTATTTT.

This clone was recorded once. V usage is TRBV10-3 and J usage is TRBJ1-1; D call uncertain. The CDR3 length is 13 residues. Trimming took off 3 bases at V and 1 base at J, with 6 bases between the two ends. CDR1 and CDR2 from the germline V gene are ENHRY and SYGVKD. The CDR3 DNA reads TGTGCCATCAGTGATTTAGAGAACACTGAAGCTTTCTTT. Its protein is CAISDLENTEAFF.

The rearrangement joins TRBV5-8 to TRBJ1-2; 7 nucleotides align to TRBD1. Germline loops: CDR1 SGHTS, CDR2 YDEGEE. V lost 2 bases and J lost 6; bases outside the gene matches: 10. The CDR3 spans 15 residues. Here the CDR3 DNA reads TGTGCCAGCAGCTTTCAAGGGGGCGCTAAAGATGGCTACACCTTC. It yields the protein CASSFQGGAKDGYTF.